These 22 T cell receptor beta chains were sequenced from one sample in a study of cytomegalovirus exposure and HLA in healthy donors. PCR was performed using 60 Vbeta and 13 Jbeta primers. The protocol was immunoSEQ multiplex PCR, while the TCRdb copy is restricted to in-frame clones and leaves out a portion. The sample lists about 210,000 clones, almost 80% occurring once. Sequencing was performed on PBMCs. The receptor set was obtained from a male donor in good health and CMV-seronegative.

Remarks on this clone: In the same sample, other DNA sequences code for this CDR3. CDR3 DNA sequence: TGTGCCAGCAGCGTAGGGGGGACAGGGACCTACGAGCAGTACTTC. Amino acid sequence: CASSVGGTGTYEQYF. The chain links TRBV9 to TRBJ2-7; 9 bases map to TRBD1. The germline V gene has CDR1 SGDLS and CDR2 YYNGEE. J gave up 2 bases and V 0 bases, and 3 bases lay outside the gene matches. The CDR3 is 15 residues long. Full variable domain (rest looked up from reference TRBV9 and TRBJ2-7): DSGVTQTPKHLITATGQRVTLRCSPRSGDLSVYWYQQSLDQGLQFLIQYYNGEERAKGNILERFSAQQFPDLHSELNLSSLELGDSALYFCASSVGGTGTYEQYFGPGTRLTVT.

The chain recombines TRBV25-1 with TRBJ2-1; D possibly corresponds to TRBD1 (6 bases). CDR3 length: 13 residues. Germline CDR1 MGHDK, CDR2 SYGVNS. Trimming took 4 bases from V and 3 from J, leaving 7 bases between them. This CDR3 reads CASSGTDYNEQFF. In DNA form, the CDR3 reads TGTGCCAGCAGTGGGACAGACTACAATGAGCAGTTCTTC.

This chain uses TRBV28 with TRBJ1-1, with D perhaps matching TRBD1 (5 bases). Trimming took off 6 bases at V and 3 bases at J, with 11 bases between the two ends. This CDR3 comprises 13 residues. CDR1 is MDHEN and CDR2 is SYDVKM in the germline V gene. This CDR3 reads CASSLATDTEAFF. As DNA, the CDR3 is TGTGCCAGCAGCCTCGCGACAGACACTGAAGCTTTCTTT. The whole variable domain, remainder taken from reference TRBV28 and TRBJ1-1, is DVKVTQSSRYLVKRTGEKVFLECVQDMDHENMFWYRQDPGLGLRLIYFSYDVKMKEKGDIPEGYSVSREKKERFSLILESASTNQTSMYLCASSLATDTEAFFGQGTRLTVV.

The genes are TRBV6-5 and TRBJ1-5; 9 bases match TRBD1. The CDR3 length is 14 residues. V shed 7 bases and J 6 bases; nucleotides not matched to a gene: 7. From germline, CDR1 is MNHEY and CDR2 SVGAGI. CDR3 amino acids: CASTHRDRVQPQHF. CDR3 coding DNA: TGTGCCAGCACGCACCGGGACAGGGTTCAGCCCCAGCATTTT.

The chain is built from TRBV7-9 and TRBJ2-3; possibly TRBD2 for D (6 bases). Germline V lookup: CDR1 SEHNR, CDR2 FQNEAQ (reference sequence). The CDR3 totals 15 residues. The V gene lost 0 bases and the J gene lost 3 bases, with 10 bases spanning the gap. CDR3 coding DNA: TGTGCCAGCAGCTTAGCCGTGCTAGCGACAGATACGCAGTATTTT. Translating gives CASSLAVLATDTQYF.

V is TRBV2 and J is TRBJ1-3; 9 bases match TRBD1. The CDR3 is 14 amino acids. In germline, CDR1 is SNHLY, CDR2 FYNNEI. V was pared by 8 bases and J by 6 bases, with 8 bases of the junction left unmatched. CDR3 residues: CASSDRGGENTIYF. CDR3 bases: TGTGCCAGCTCGGACAGGGGTGGAGAAAACACCATATATTTT.

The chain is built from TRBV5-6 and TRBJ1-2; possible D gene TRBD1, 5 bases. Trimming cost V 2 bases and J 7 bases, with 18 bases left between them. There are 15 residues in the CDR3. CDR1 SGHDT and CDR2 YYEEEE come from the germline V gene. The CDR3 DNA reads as TGTGCCAGCAGCTTACCCGGGCCCCCGGGGGGTGGCTACACCTTC. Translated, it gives CASSLPGPPGGGYTF.

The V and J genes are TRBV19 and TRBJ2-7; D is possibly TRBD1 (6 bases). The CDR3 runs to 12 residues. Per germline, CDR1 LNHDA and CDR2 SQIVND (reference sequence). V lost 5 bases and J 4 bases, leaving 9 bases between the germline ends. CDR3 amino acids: CASSPDSYEQYF. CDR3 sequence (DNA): TGTGCCAGTAGTCCGGACAGTTACGAGCAGTACTTC.

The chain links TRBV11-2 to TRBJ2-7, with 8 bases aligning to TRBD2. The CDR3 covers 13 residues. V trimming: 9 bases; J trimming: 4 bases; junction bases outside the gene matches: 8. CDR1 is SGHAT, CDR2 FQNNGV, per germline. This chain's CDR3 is CASREGGGYEQYF. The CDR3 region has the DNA TGTGCCAGTCGGGAGGGCGGGGGTTACGAGCAGTACTTC.

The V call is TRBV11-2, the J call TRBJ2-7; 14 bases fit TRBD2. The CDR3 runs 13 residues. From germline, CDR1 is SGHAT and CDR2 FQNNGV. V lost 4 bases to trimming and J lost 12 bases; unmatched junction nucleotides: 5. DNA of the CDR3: TGTGCCAGCAGCTCGGGACTAGCGGGAGACCTGTACTTC. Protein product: CASSSGLAGDLYF.

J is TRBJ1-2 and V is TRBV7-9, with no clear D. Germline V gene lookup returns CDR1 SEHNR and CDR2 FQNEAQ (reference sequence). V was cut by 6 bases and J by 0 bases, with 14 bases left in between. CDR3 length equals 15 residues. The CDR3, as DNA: TGTGCCAGCAGACCCGCAGGCTCAGCTAACTATGGCTACACCTTC. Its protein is CASRPAGSANYGYTF. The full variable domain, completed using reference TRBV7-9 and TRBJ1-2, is DTGVSQNPRHKITKRGQNVTFRCDPISEHNRLYWYRQTLGQGPEFLTYFQNEAQLEKSRLLSDRFSAERPKGSFSTLEIQRTEQGDSAMYLCASRPAGSANYGYTFGSGTRLTVV.

Written as DNA, the CDR3 is TGTGCCTGGAGTGCCCCTGGGACTAGCGCCTCCTACGAGCAGTACTTC. This encodes CAWSAPGTSASYEQYF. V gene TRBV30 combines with J gene TRBJ2-7, with 10 bases aligning to TRBD2. The V and J ends lost 1 base and 0 bases, in that order; junction bases with no gene match: 6. Per germline, CDR1 GTSNPN and CDR2 SVGIG (reference sequence). This CDR3 spans 16 amino acids.

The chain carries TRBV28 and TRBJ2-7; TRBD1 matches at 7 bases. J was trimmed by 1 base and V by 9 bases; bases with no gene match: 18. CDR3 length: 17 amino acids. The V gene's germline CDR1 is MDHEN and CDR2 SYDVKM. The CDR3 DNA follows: TGTGCCAGGGATCCCCGAGGGACAGAGTTACGATCCTACGAGCAGTACTTC. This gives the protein CARDPRGTELRSYEQYF. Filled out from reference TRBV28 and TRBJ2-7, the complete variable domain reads DVKVTQSSRYLVKRTGEKVFLECVQDMDHENMFWYRQDPGLGLRLIYFSYDVKMKEKGDIPEGYSVSREKKERFSLILESASTNQTSMYLCARDPRGTELRSYEQYFGPGTRLTVT.

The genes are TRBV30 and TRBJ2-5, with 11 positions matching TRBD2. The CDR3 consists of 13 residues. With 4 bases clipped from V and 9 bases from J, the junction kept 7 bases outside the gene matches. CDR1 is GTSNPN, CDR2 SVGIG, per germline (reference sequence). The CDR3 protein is CAWTSGGTWAQYF. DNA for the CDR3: TGTGCCTGGACTAGCGGGGGGACCTGGGCCCAGTACTTC. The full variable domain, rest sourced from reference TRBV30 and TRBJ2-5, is SQTIHQWPATLVQPVGSPLSLECTVEGTSNPNLYWYRQAAGRGLQLLFYSVGIGQISSEVPQNLSASRPQDRQFILSSKKLLLSDSGFYLCAWTSGGTWAQYFGPGTRLLVL.

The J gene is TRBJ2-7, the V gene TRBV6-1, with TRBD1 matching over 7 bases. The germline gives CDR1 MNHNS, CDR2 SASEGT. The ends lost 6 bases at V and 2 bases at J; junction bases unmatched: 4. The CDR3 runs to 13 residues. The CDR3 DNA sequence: TGTGCCAGCAGACCGACAGGGACCTACGAGCAGTACTTC. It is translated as CASRPTGTYEQYF.

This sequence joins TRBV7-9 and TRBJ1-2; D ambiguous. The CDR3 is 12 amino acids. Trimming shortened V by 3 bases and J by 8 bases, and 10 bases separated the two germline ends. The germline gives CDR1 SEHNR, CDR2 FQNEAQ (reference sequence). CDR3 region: CASSFVNGGYTF. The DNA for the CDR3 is TGTGCCAGCAGCTTTGTCAACGGGGGCTACACCTTC.

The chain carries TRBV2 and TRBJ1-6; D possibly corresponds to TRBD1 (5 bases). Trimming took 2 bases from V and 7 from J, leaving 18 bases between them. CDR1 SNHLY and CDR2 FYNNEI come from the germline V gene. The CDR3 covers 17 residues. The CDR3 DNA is TGTGCCAGCAGTGAATGGGATGGGGGGATGGGGAATTCACCCCTCCACTTT. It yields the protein CASSEWDGGMGNSPLHF.

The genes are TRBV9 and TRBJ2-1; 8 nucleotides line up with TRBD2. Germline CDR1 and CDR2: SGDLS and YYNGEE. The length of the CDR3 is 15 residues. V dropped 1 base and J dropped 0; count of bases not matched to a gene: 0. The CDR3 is CASSVSGSSYNEQFF. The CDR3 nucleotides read TGTGCCAGCAGCGTAAGCGGGAGCTCCTACAATGAGCAGTTCTTC. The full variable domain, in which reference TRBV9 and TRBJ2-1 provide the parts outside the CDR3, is DSGVTQTPKHLITATGQRVTLRCSPRSGDLSVYWYQQSLDQGLQFLIQYYNGEERAKGNILERFSAQQFPDLHSELNLSSLELGDSALYFCASSVSGSSYNEQFFGPGTRLTVL.

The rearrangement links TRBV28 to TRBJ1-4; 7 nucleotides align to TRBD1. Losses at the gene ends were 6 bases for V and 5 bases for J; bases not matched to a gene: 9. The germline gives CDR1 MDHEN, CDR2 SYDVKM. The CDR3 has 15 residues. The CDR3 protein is CASRARDSYNEKLFF. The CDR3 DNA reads TGTGCCAGCAGAGCCCGGGACAGCTACAATGAAAAACTGTTTTTT.

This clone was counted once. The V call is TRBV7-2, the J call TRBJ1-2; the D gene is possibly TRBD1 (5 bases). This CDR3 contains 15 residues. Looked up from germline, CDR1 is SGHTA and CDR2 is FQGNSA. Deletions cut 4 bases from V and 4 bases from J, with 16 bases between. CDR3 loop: CASSSSGGNGYGYTF. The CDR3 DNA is TGTGCCAGCAGCTCGAGTGGGGGGAATGGCTATGGCTACACCTTC.

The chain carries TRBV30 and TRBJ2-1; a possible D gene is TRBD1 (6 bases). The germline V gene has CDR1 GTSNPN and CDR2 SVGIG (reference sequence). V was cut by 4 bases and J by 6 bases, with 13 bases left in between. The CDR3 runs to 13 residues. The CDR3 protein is CAWTSTGFNEQFF. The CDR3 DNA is TGTGCCTGGACCTCGACAGGCTTCAATGAGCAGTTCTTC.

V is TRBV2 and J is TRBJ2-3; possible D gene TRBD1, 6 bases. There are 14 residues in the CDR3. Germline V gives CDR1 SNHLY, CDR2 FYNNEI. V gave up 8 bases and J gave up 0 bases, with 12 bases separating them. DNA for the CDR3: TGTGCCAGCTCGGACAGATCTAGCACAGATACGCAGTATTTT. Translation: CASSDRSSTDTQYF.